This TCR beta chain was retrieved from a study of blood T cell repertoires in COVID-19. Trimming left V 2 bases short and J 1 base short, with 9 bases between. Germline lookup yields CDR1 SGHRS and CDR2 YFSETQ. This CDR3 contains 14 residues. Using immunoSEQ multiplex PCR, the repertoire was profiled, and TCRdb retains in-frame clones only, with some absent. This table has roughly 120,000 clones, 88% appearing once. Source material: peripheral blood. This sequence joins TRBV5-1 and TRBJ1-1; a weak D match, TRBD1 (5 bases). The clonotype originates from a woman between 50 and 59 years old with active or convalescent COVID-19. The CDR3 protein is CASSFQTANTEAFF. Written as DNA, the CDR3 is TGCGCCAGCAGCTTCCAGACAGCGAACACTGAAGCTTTCTTT.